Listed below are T cell receptor beta chains from one sample, sequenced in a study of blood T cell repertoires in COVID-19. Clones were read by immunoSEQ multiplex PCR, and TCRdb kept only the in-frame ones, dropping some. The data hold approximately 210,000 clones, with about 83% observed a single time. The sample consisted of peripheral blood. These receptors came from a woman aged 45-60 years with acute or convalescent COVID-19. Both conserved end residues are trimmed from each CDR3.

>TRBV3-1/TRBV3-2|15
ASRGSKLAGVSYEQY
>TRBV27|14
ASTPLGTGGLYEQY
>TRBV7-5|13
ARSFSGTGVTGQY
>TRBV5-1|13
ASSFYGTHQETQY
>TRBV5-4|14
ASTPGTRKATETQY
>TRBV3-1/TRBV3-2|13
ASSQRFHSYNEQF
>TRBV14|9
ASSRTVEAF
>TRBV2|13
ASSEAMTGADEQY
>TRBV6-1|12
ASSDQGRRDTQY
>TRBV2|11
ASTSGREDTQY
>TRBV21-1|13
ASSKGRQGGPEAF
>TRBV19|15
AASSGTGRSAGHEQF
>TRBV2|13
ASSERRRRDGEQY
>TRBV3-1/TRBV3-2|13
ASSRLAGQAETQY
>TRBV15|14
ATSRDRTAALYGYT
>TRBV28|13
ASRPGPGINYEQY
>TRBV6-1|13
ASSERTGITDTQY
>TRBV4-1|11
ASSQGALNQAF
>TRBV2|13
ASSEAGALTYGYT
>TRBV4-2|14
ASSQELLAGMNEQF
>TRBV10-3|11
AKLDRGNQPQH
>TRBV20-1|9
SALEVVEAF
>TRBV5-1|12
ASSPRGSYDEQF
>TRBV5-1|12
ASSLDSPYTEAF
>TRBV11-2|11
ATRSPPTDTQY
>TRBV6-4|11
ASSGLAGNEQF
>TRBV10-1|13
ASSEGGAGLDEQY
>TRBV9|10
ASRAGLGEQF
>TRBV5-1|11
ASSPQGENGYT
>TRBV5-1|13
ASRVTAGQDYGYT
>TRBV18|13
ASSPPGVGANVLT
>TRBV5-1|12
ASSQDRGITEAF
>TRBV5-6|13
ASRHWGGRTDTQY
>TRBV2|11
ASLYSLDTEAF
>TRBV27|16
ASSYLALAGEGSDTQY
>TRBV24-1|17
ATSDSGTSGDSRANVLT
>TRBV24-1|16
ATSVSGQGASGANVLT
>TRBV5-1|12
ASSGTSGTYEQY
>TRBV7-3|14
ASSLSPQTGSYEQY
>TRBV5-6|10
ASSLDGNEQF
>TRBV10-3|12
AISHDRFQETQY
>TRBV9|12
ASSVVSWNTEAF
>TRBV30|12
AWRGGAVSSPLH
>TRBV2|13
ASRVAGTDTGELF